The rows below give T cell receptor beta chains drawn from one sample of a study of T cells in tuberculosis. Sequencing was performed with immunoSEQ multiplex PCR; in TCRdb, only in-frame clones are kept and a portion is missing. The table has some 41,000 clones, around 94% seen once. Sequenced sample: PBMCs. The receptors shown here come from a donor under 30 with latent tuberculosis or without tuberculosis infection. Some clones in this sample may be carry-over from other donors' samples. Both conserved end residues are part of each CDR3. The D gene is left open where the match is weak. Rows may omit the clone size; those that give it use once, few, many or a size class.

V: TRBV9
size: NA
D: NA
J: TRBJ2-7
DNA: TGTGCCAGCAGCCCGAACAACTACGAGCAGTACTTC
CDR3: CASSPNNYEQYF

V: TRBV19
size: NA
D: TRBD1
J: TRBJ2-1
DNA: TGTGCCAGTAGTATTTATGGGACCCCCGTTAGAGGGGGCAGTTATGAGCAGTTCTTC
CDR3: CASSIYGTPVRGGSYEQFF

V: TRBV6-5
size: NA
D: TRBD2
J: TRBJ2-1
DNA: TGTGCCAGCAGTTCCTCAAGACTAGCGGCCTACAATGAGCAGTTCTTC
CDR3: CASSSSRLAAYNEQFF

V: TRBV15
size: NA
D: TRBD2
J: TRBJ2-2
DNA: TGTGCCACCAGCAGAGTTTTTGGAGTAGCGGGAGTTACCGGGGAGCTGTTTTTT
CDR3: CATSRVFGVAGVTGELFF

V: TRBV6-4
size: once
D: NA
J: TRBJ2-6
DNA: TGTGCCAGCAGTGACTCGAAAGGGGTAGGGCTCTCTGGGGCCAACGTCCTGACTTTC
CDR3: CASSDSKGVGLSGANVLTF

V: TRBV19
size: NA
D: TRBD1
J: TRBJ1-5
DNA: TGTGCCAGTAGTATTGAGACAGGGGTAGGGCCCCAGCATTTT
CDR3: CASSIETGVGPQHF

V: TRBV14
size: NA
D: NA
J: TRBJ1-2
DNA: TGTGCCAGCAGCCAAGATAATGCAGGGGTGTATGGCTACACCTTC
CDR3: CASSQDNAGVYGYTF

V: TRBV9
size: NA
D: NA
J: TRBJ1-1
DNA: TGTGCCAGCAGCGTAGGGGGCGCGGTGAACACTGAAGCTTTCTTT
CDR3: CASSVGGAVNTEAFF

V: TRBV15
size: NA
D: TRBD2
J: TRBJ2-7
DNA: TGTGCCACAAACCTGGGGACTAGTGAAATCTACGAGCAGTACTTC
CDR3: CATNLGTSEIYEQYF

V: TRBV9
size: NA
D: NA
J: TRBJ2-6
DNA: TGTGCCAGCAGCGTGGCGTTGGCAGGGGAAGGAAGTGGGGCCAACGTCCTGACTTTC
CDR3: CASSVALAGEGSGANVLTF

V: TRBV9
size: NA
D: TRBD1
J: TRBJ2-5
DNA: TGTGCCAGCAGCGTACGAGGAGATACAGGGGGCCGAGAGACCCAGTACTTC
CDR3: CASSVRGDTGGRETQYF

V: TRBV18
size: NA
D: NA
J: TRBJ1-5
DNA: TGTGCCAGCTCACCTCAGGGCAGTGTAAATCAGCCCCAGCATTTT
CDR3: CASSPQGSVNQPQHF

V: TRBV27
size: NA
D: TRBD1
J: TRBJ1-1
DNA: TGTGCAGCAACCAGGGGGCCGGGGAGCCCTGAAGCTTTCTTT
CDR3: CAATRGPGSPEAFF

V: TRBV6-5
size: NA
D: NA
J: TRBJ2-5
DNA: TGTGCCAGCAGTTACGATCCAGCGGCTATCGAGACCCAGTACTTC
CDR3: CASSYDPAAIETQYF